These 31 T cell receptor beta chains came from one sample sequenced in a study of blood T cell repertoires in COVID-19. Using immunoSEQ multiplex PCR, the repertoire was profiled, and TCRdb retains in-frame clones only, with some absent. This table has over 30,000 clones, 70% to 90% appearing once. Material: peripheral blood. The receptors come from an older woman with active COVID-19.

This chain connects TRBV28 to TRBJ1-5, with 7 bases lining up with TRBD1. Looked up from germline, CDR1 is MDHEN and CDR2 is SYDVKM. The CDR3 has 15 amino acids. Trimming took 5 bases from V and 1 from J; bases not matched to a gene: 5. CDR3 residues: CASSPHRGSNQPQHF. For the CDR3, the DNA is TGTGCCAGCAGTCCTCACAGGGGCAGCAATCAGCCCCAGCATTTT. Supplemented by reference TRBV28 and TRBJ1-5, the full variable domain reads DVKVTQSSRYLVKRTGEKVFLECVQDMDHENMFWYRQDPGLGLRLIYFSYDVKMKEKGDIPEGYSVSREKKERFSLILESASTNQTSMYLCASSPHRGSNQPQHFGDGTRLSIL.

This chain links TRBV9 with TRBJ2-5; D may be TRBD2 (6 bases). CDR1 and CDR2 from the germline V gene are SGDLS and YYNGEE. V was clipped by 2 bases and J by 2 bases, with 10 bases between them. The CDR3 has 14 residues. The CDR3: CASSVDYRQETQYF. DNA for the CDR3: TGTGCCAGCAGCGTGGACTACCGACAAGAGACCCAGTACTTC.

This chain joins TRBV3-1 (or the pseudogene TRBV3-2) and TRBJ2-3, with 8 bases identical to TRBD2. The CDR3 extends over 17 amino acids. The J segment lost 3 bases and the V segment lost 4 bases, leaving 12 bases of the junction unmatched. CDR1 and CDR2 (germline): LGHDT, YNNKEL (reference sequence). Written as DNA, the CDR3 is TGTGCCAGCAGCCCAGGGGCTGCCAGCGGGGGAACAGATACGCAGTATTTT. Protein product: CASSPGAASGGTDTQYF.

V gene TRBV14 combines with J gene TRBJ2-3, with D possibly being TRBD1 (5 bases). V was shortened by 3 bases and J by 0 bases, with 13 bases between the two germline ends. In germline, CDR1 is SGHDN, CDR2 FVKESK. The CDR3 covers 16 residues. CDR3 sequence reads: CASSHWQGSSTDTQYF. In DNA form, the CDR3 reads TGTGCCAGCAGCCATTGGCAGGGCTCCAGCACAGATACGCAGTATTTT.

The rearrangement uses TRBV5-3 and TRBJ1-5, with TRBD1 matching over 7 bases. TRBV5-3 is filed as an ORF, its function uncertain. CDR3 size: 17 residues. The V gene end was trimmed by 2 bases and the J gene end by 6 bases; junction bases not matched to a gene: 14. The CDR3 region is CARSFFSDRDAGQPQHF. The CDR3 coding sequence is TGTGCCAGAAGCTTCTTTTCCGACAGGGATGCAGGTCAGCCCCAGCATTTT.

This sequence joins TRBV2 and TRBJ1-5, with D uncertain. V lost 3 bases and J lost 4, with 10 bases in between. CDR3 length: 14 residues. Germline V CDR1 and CDR2: SNHLY, FYNNEI. CDR3 in amino acids: CASSELRGNQPQHF. The DNA for the CDR3 is TGTGCCAGCAGTGAGCTCCGGGGAAATCAGCCCCAGCATTTT. Combining the CDR3 with reference TRBV2 and TRBJ1-5 gives the whole variable domain EPEVTQTPSHQVTQMGQEVILRCVPISNHLYFYWYRQILGQKVEFLVSFYNNEISEKSEIFDDQFSVERPDGSNFTLKIRSTKLEDSAMYFCASSELRGNQPQHFGDGTRLSIL.

The chain is built from TRBV12-3 or TRBV12-4 and TRBJ2-7; weak D call: TRBD2 (5 bases). The CDR3 length is 12 residues. Trimming pared 5 bases from V and 5 bases from J, leaving 10 bases between. For the CDR3, the DNA is TGTGCCAGCAGTATTGTCGGGGACGAGCAGTACTTC. It is translated as CASSIVGDEQYF.

This chain uses TRBV5-4 with TRBJ2-6, with no clear D. The ends were cut back, 4 bases at V and 1 base at J, with 3 bases in the middle. Germline V gene lookup returns CDR1 SGHNT and CDR2 YYREEE (reference sequence). The CDR3 sequence is 13 residues long. This chain's CDR3 is CASSVSGANVLTF. In DNA, the CDR3 is TGTGCCAGCAGCGTATCTGGGGCCAACGTCCTGACTTTC.

This chain joins TRBV28 and TRBJ2-3; a possible D gene is TRBD2 (6 bases). Trimming stripped 8 bases from V and 1 base from J, with 13 bases between. This CDR3 is 14 amino acids long. Germline lookup yields CDR1 MDHEN and CDR2 SYDVKM. The chain's CDR3 is CASYPGGRTDTQYF. The DNA of the CDR3 is TGTGCCAGCTATCCCGGGGGTCGCACAGATACGCAGTATTTT. The variable domain in full, completed from reference TRBV28 and TRBJ2-3, reads DVKVTQSSRYLVKRTGEKVFLECVQDMDHENMFWYRQDPGLGLRLIYFSYDVKMKEKGDIPEGYSVSREKKERFSLILESASTNQTSMYLCASYPGGRTDTQYFGPGTRLTVL.

The CDR3 nucleotides are TGTGCCAGCAGTGAAGGACTAGCGGGTTTTAACGAGCAGTACTTC. Amino acids: CASSEGLAGFNEQYF. V and J are TRBV25-1 and TRBJ2-7; 11 bases are a match to TRBD2. Germline assignment: CDR1 MGHDK and CDR2 SYGVNS. J was trimmed by 5 bases and V by 2 bases; bases with no gene match: 5. CDR3 length: 15 amino acids.

V gene TRBV4-3 combines with J gene TRBJ2-2, with 9 bases that match TRBD2. Trimming removed 3 bases from V and 7 bases from J; junction bases left unmatched: 6. The germline V gene encodes CDR1 LGHNA and CDR2 YSLEER. There are 15 residues in the CDR3. The CDR3 region is CASSQGGLAGGELFF. For the CDR3, the DNA is TGCGCCAGCAGCCAGGGGGGACTAGCCGGCGGGGAGCTGTTTTTT.

The V gene is TRBV2, the J gene TRBJ1-1; unclear D gene. The V end was cut by 6 bases, the J end by 4 bases, with 18 bases between. The CDR3 is made up of 15 amino acids. From germline, CDR1 is SNHLY and CDR2 FYNNEI. CDR3 bases: TGTGCCAGCAGACTCAAGGGAGTTCCGGGCACTGAAGCTTTCTTT. The encoded protein is CASRLKGVPGTEAFF.

The chain carries TRBV7-8 and TRBJ2-5; TRBD1 aligns across 8 bases. The length of the CDR3 is 16 residues. Trimming cost V 0 bases and J 2 bases; bases outside gene matches: 5. Germline CDR1 SGHVS, CDR2 FQNEAQ. The CDR3 DNA sequence: TGTGCCAGCAGCTTAGCCTCCGGGACAGGACAAGAGACCCAGTACTTC. This codes for CASSLASGTGQETQYF.

This sequence joins TRBV27 and TRBJ2-7; 9 bases map to TRBD1. With 2 bases clipped from V and 5 bases from J, the junction kept 7 bases outside the gene matches. Germline V gene data show CDR1 as MNHEY and CDR2 as SMNVEV (reference sequence). The length of the CDR3 is 15 residues. The CDR3 spells CASSLVQGAGNEQYF. The CDR3, as DNA: TGTGCCAGCAGTTTAGTACAGGGGGCCGGGAACGAGCAGTACTTC.

The chain joins TRBV7-2 to TRBJ2-5; D not resolved. Trimming stripped 4 bases from V and 1 base from J, with 13 bases between. CDR1 and CDR2 (germline): SGHTA, FQGNSA. The CDR3 is 15 residues long. CDR3 region: CASSSNPRFQETQYF. The CDR3 coding sequence is TGTGCCAGCAGCTCCAATCCCCGGTTCCAAGAGACCCAGTACTTC.

The chain links TRBV6-5 to TRBJ1-1; D call uncertain. The CDR3 loop spans 13 amino acids. Germline V gives CDR1 MNHEY, CDR2 SVGAGI. The germline V and J ends were trimmed by 10 bases and 5 bases, with 17 bases remaining between them. CDR3: CAIALRAPTEAFF. Written as DNA, the CDR3 is TGTGCCATCGCCCTGCGGGCACCGACTGAAGCTTTCTTT.

The CDR3 reads CASSRTGTLQETQYF. The DNA for the CDR3 is TGTGCCAGCAGTCGTACCGGGACACTCCAAGAGACCCAGTACTTC. The chain has TRBV6-5 and TRBJ2-5; possible D gene TRBD1, 6 bases. Germline values: CDR1 MNHEY, CDR2 SVGAGI. V was cut by 5 bases and J by 1 base, with 14 bases left in between. There are 15 residues in the CDR3.

The CDR3 protein is CASSSGTSGGAGKETQYF. As DNA, the CDR3 is TGTGCCAGCAGCTCCGGGACTAGCGGGGGGGCCGGGAAAGAGACCCAGTACTTC. This sequence joins TRBV7-2 and TRBJ2-5, with 16 bases fitting TRBD2. The junction had 8 bases not matched to a gene; V was cut back by 4 bases and J by 3 bases. The CDR3 extends over 18 amino acids. The germline V gene has CDR1 SGHTA and CDR2 FQGNSA. Full variable domain (rest looked up from reference TRBV7-2 and TRBJ2-5): GAGVSQSPSNKVTEKGKDVELRCDPISGHTALYWYRQSLGQGLEFLIYFQGNSAPDKSGLPSDRFSAERTGGSVSTLTIQRTQQEDSAVYLCASSSGTSGGAGKETQYFGPGTRLLVL.

This sequence joins TRBV27 and TRBJ1-5, with a tentative D call TRBD1 (5 bases). V lost 6 bases and J 1 base, leaving 13 bases between the germline ends. The CDR3 contains 15 residues. Germline CDR1 MNHEY, CDR2 SMNVEV (reference sequence). CDR3 region: CASRMGQGSNQPQHF. CDR3 coding DNA: TGTGCCAGCAGGATGGGTCAGGGAAGCAATCAGCCCCAGCATTTT.

The chain recombines TRBV10-1 with TRBJ2-2; possibly TRBD1 for D (5 bases). The CDR3 has 13 amino acids. V lost 10 bases and J lost 6, with 15 bases in between. CDR1 WNHNN and CDR2 SYGVQD come from the germline V gene (reference sequence). In DNA form, the CDR3 reads TGCGCCACCAACCGACAGCTCGCCGGGGAGCTGTTTTTT. Encoded protein: CATNRQLAGELFF.

The gene calls are TRBV5-6 and TRBJ1-1; D is possibly TRBD1 (5 bases). V was clipped by 3 bases and J by 7 bases, with 10 bases between them. The CDR3 is 12 amino acids. Germline loops: CDR1 SGHDT, CDR2 YYEEEE. CDR3 nucleotides: TGTGCCAGCAGCTCCTTGGGGGGTGAAGCTTTCTTT. Protein: CASSSLGGEAFF.

The CDR3 DNA follows: TGTGCCAGCAGCGCGATTAGCGGGGCGATCAACACCGGGGAGCTGTTTTTT. This gives the protein CASSAISGAINTGELFF. The V gene is TRBV2, the J gene TRBJ2-2, with 8 positions matching TRBD2. There are 17 residues in the CDR3. J gave up 2 bases and V 6 bases, and 11 bases lay outside the gene matches. The germline V gene encodes CDR1 SNHLY and CDR2 FYNNEI.

This chain links TRBV19 with TRBJ1-1; no reliable D call. There are 14 residues in the CDR3. Trimming cost V 4 bases and J 10 bases, with 19 bases left between them. In germline, CDR1 is LNHDA, CDR2 SQIVND (reference sequence). The DNA for the CDR3 is TGTGCCAGTAGTAACCACGATGTACTGAATTCAGCTTTCTTT. It codes for CASSNHDVLNSAFF. Based on the CDR3 plus reference TRBV19 and TRBJ1-1, the full variable domain is DGGITQSPKYLFRKEGQNVTLSCEQNLNHDAMYWYRQDPGQGLRLIYYSQIVNDFQKGDIAEGYSVSREKKESFPLTVTSAQKNPTAFYLCASSNHDVLNSAFFGQGTRLTVV.

The chain has TRBV7-9 and TRBJ2-3; maybe TRBD2 (5 bases). V lost 5 bases, J lost 6 bases, and 18 bases lay in between. This CDR3 region has 15 residues. CDR1 and CDR2 (germline): SEHNR, FQNEAQ (reference sequence). CDR3 protein: CASSTEGGATDTQYF. As DNA, the CDR3 is TGTGCCAGCAGCACCGAGGGCGGAGCGACCGATACGCAGTATTTT. The variable domain in full, completed from reference TRBV7-9 and TRBJ2-3, reads DTGVSQNPRHKITKRGQNVTFRCDPISEHNRLYWYRQTLGQGPEFLTYFQNEAQLEKSRLLSDRFSAERPKGSFSTLEIQRTEQGDSAMYLCASSTEGGATDTQYFGPGTRLTVL.

This chain links TRBV9 with TRBJ1-6; TRBD1 matches 7 bases. With V trimmed by 1 base and J by 9 bases, 4 bases remained unmatched. CDR3 length: 14 residues. CDR1 and CDR2 from the germline V gene are SGDLS and YYNGEE. The CDR3 reads CASSVQQGTSPLHF. The CDR3, as DNA: TGTGCCAGCAGCGTACAACAGGGGACTTCACCCCTCCACTTT.

The J gene is TRBJ2-3, the V gene TRBV29-1, with 9 bases matching TRBD2. The CDR3 has 15 amino acids. The germline gives CDR1 SQVTM, CDR2 ANQGSEA. The V and J ends lost 2 bases and 2 bases, in that order; junction bases with no gene match: 5. The CDR3 nucleotides read TGCAGCGTTGAACTAGCGGGAAGAAACACAGATACGCAGTATTTT. Translating gives CSVELAGRNTDTQYF.

This rearrangement joins TRBV28 to TRBJ1-2, with D perhaps TRBD1 (6 bases). Germline loops: CDR1 MDHEN, CDR2 SYDVKM. The CDR3 covers 13 residues. V lost 6 bases, J lost 4 bases, and 12 bases lay in between. The chain's CDR3 is CASSLGTSYGYTF. DNA for the CDR3: TGTGCCAGCAGCCTAGGGACATCCTATGGCTACACCTTC.

This rearrangement joins TRBV19 to TRBJ1-1; TRBD1 aligns across 7 bases. The V and J ends lost 5 bases and 1 base, in that order; junction bases with no gene match: 7. Germline V gene lookup returns CDR1 LNHDA and CDR2 SQIVND (reference sequence). The CDR3 has 15 residues. The CDR3 coding sequence is TGTGCCAGTAGTCTCAAGGGGGCGGGGAACACTGAAGCTTTCTTT. Protein product: CASSLKGAGNTEAFF.

This rearrangement joins TRBV19 to TRBJ1-5; a weak D match, TRBD1 (6 bases). The CDR3 sequence is 17 residues long. Germline CDR1 and CDR2: LNHDA and SQIVND (reference sequence). V was pared by 3 bases and J by 0 bases, with 15 bases between. CDR3 coding DNA: TGTGCCAGTAGTATCAGTTCGGGGACACTTAGCAATCAGCCCCAGCATTTT. It codes for CASSISSGTLSNQPQHF.

The chain has TRBV20-1 and TRBJ2-3; 7 positions match TRBD2. V dropped 3 bases and J dropped 6; count of bases not matched to a gene: 15. The length of the CDR3 is 16 residues. From germline, CDR1 is DFQATT and CDR2 SNEGSKA (reference sequence). The CDR3 bases are TGCAGTGCTAGTGGGTCGGGTTCGGGGGGAAGGGATACGCAGTATTTT. This gives the protein CSASGSGSGGRDTQYF.

The V gene is TRBV12-3 or TRBV12-4, the J gene TRBJ2-5; 11 nucleotides match TRBD2. This CDR3 region has 13 residues. J was trimmed by 7 bases and V by 5 bases; bases with no gene match: 3. CDR3 sequence (DNA): TGTGCCAGCAGTCCGGGGACTAGCGGGACCCAGTACTTC. Residues: CASSPGTSGTQYF.